This entry describes one TCR beta chain. Antigen: not known. This sample is part of a study of shared clonotypes between healthy human individuals. Bulk PBMC genomic DNA spanned ten immunoSEQ deep plates. Libraries were prepared by immunoSEQ multiplex PCR; TCRdb keeps only in-frame clonotypes and omits some of them. Among 470,000 or so clones listed, more than 65% were seen once. This CDR3 comprises 15 residues. Germline CDR1 reads SGHRS; CDR2 reads YFSETQ. V was trimmed by 0 bases and J by 3 bases, leaving 13 bases between them. Study-wide results and limits: Clonotype sharing levels among donors were expected to vary with sequencing depth. The low donor count limited represented genetic and exposure-history diversity.

The donor population consisted of healthy HIV-negative adults with no recent acute infections or vaccinations. This sequence originates from a woman aged 40-49 years in good health. Some clones in this sample may be carry-over from other donors' samples. The chain uses TRBV5-1 and TRBJ2-7; D possibly corresponds to TRBD2 (6 bases). The sample was PBMCs. The CDR3 coding sequence is TGCGCCAGCAGCTTGGCCGCGGGGCAGGGCTACGAGCAGTACTTC. Translated: CASSLAAGQGYEQYF.